The 10 T cell receptor beta chains below come from one sample, sequenced in a study of blood T cells in healthy people across ages. Combining a sample-barcoded 5' primer with a J-beta primer mix, a second PCR ran for roughly 7 to 12 cycles. TCRdb re-analysed the 5' RACE reads in MiXCR, keeping a single row per CDR3 protein. The top ten hold around 40% of the sample, which has 780,000 or so distinct CDR3 sequences, about 48% seen once. Material for sequencing was blood. The origin of the receptors is a man aged 80 or over in good health.

In nucleotides, the CDR3 is TGCGCCAGCAGCCCACAGGACAGGGCCACTGAAGCTTTCTTT. Translating it yields CASSPQDRATEAFF. This rearrangement joins TRBV5-1 to TRBJ1-1, with 8 bases fitting TRBD1. This CDR3 comprises 14 residues. Germline V gene lookup returns CDR1 SGHRS and CDR2 YFSETQ. Germline trimming cut 4 bases from V and 4 bases from J; bases unmatched to any gene: 6.

The rearrangement links TRBV2 to TRBJ1-5; possibly TRBD1 for D (5 bases). Germline values: CDR1 SNHLY, CDR2 FYNNEI. This CDR3 region has 15 residues. Trimming pared 4 bases from V and 0 bases from J, leaving 10 bases between. The CDR3 DNA reads as TGTGCCAGCAGTGGGACACCCGATAGCAATCAGCCCCAGCATTTT. This gives the protein CASSGTPDSNQPQHF.

In the case of this clonotype: At one end the junction does not follow the germline gene, possibly because of a read error. The J gene is TRBJ1-6, the V gene TRBV28; TRBD1 might be the D (6 bases). CDR3 length: 17 amino acids. Germline assignment: CDR1 MDHEN and CDR2 SYDVKM. This chain's CDR3 is CASSLPLTGTYNPPLHF. CDR3 coding DNA: TGTGCCAGCAGTTTACCCCTGACAGGAACCTATAATCCACCCCTCCACTTT.

This clonotype occurred once. This CDR3 is CASSLQTGNEKLFF. The CDR3, as DNA: TGTGCCAGCAGCTTACAGACTGGGAATGAAAAACTGTTTTTT. The chain links TRBV7-2 to TRBJ1-4; D not resolved. In germline, CDR1 is SGHTA, CDR2 FQGNSA. V gave up 2 bases and J gave up 5 bases, with 9 bases separating them. CDR3 size: 14 residues.

The chain links TRBV7-2 to TRBJ2-3; D not certain. Trimming shortened V by 6 bases and J by 5 bases, and 9 bases separated the two germline ends. Germline values: CDR1 SGHTA, CDR2 FQGNSA. This CDR3 spans 12 amino acids. CDR3 sequence: CASRPDGDTQYF. CDR3 sequence (DNA): TGTGCCAGCAGACCTGACGGAGATACGCAGTATTTT.

The CDR3 DNA is TGCGCCAGCAGCCACCCCACTAGCGGGACTCACAATGAGCAGTTCTTC. Translated: CASSHPTSGTHNEQFF. V usage is TRBV4-1 and J usage is TRBJ2-7; TRBD2 agrees at 10 bases. The end of the DNA fits TRBJ2-1 better, so the J call may be wrong. The V gene's germline CDR1 is MGHRA and CDR2 YSYEKL. The CDR3 totals 16 residues.

As for this clonotype: The junction shows a germline mismatch at one end, possibly a read error. The rearrangement uses TRBV5-1 and TRBJ1-2; D is perhaps TRBD1 (5 bases). The CDR3 has 14 residues. Germline CDR1 is SGHRS and CDR2 is YFSETQ. CDR3 coding DNA: TGCGCCAGCCGCTTGAGGGCCGGGACCTATGGCTACACCTTC. It encodes CASRLRAGTYGYTF.

This chain joins TRBV15 and TRBJ1-6; the D is unclear. The CDR3 covers 12 residues. Germline CDR1 is LNHNV and CDR2 is YYDKDF (reference sequence). Trimming took off 2 bases at V and 6 bases at J, with 2 bases between the two ends. In DNA, the CDR3 is TGTGCCACCAGCAGATCTAATTCACCCCTCCACTTT. Protein: CATSRSNSPLHF.

This chain uses TRBV11-1 with TRBJ2-3; the D gene is possibly TRBD2 (5 bases). The V end was cut by 4 bases, the J end by 5 bases, with 13 bases between. CDR3 size: 14 residues. In germline, CDR1 is SGHAT, CDR2 FQDESV (reference sequence). CDR3 sequence reads: CASSSRGLLDTQYF. DNA of the CDR3: TGTGCCAGCAGCTCCCGAGGACTGTTAGATACGCAGTATTTT.

DNA of the CDR3: TGTGCCAGCAGTGAAGGGACACACTACGAGCAGTACTTC. Translated, it gives CASSEGTHYEQYF. This chain links TRBV2 with TRBJ2-7; a weak D match, TRBD1 (5 bases). CDR1 SNHLY and CDR2 FYNNEI come from the germline V gene. Between the trimmed V and J ends, which lost 1 base and 3 bases, there was a span of 7 bases. The CDR3 runs to 13 residues.